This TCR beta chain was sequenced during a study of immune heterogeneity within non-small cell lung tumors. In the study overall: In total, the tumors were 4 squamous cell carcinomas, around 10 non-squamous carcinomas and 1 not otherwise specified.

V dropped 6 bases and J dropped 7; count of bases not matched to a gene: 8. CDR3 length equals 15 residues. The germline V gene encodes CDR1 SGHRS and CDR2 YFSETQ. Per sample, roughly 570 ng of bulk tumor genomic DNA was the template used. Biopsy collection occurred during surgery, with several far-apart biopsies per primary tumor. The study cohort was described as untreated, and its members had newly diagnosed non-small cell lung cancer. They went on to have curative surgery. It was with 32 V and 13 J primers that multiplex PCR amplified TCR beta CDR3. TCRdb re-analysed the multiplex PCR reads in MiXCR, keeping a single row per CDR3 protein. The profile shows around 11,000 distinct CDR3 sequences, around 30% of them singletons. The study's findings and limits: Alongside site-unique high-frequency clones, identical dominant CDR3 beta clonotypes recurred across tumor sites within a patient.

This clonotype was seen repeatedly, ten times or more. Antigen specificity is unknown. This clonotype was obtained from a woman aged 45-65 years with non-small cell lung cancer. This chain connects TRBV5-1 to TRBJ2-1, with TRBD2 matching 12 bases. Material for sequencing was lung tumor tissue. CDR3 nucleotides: TGCGCCAGCACAACCCTAGCGGGAGGGCCTAATGAGCAGTTCTTC. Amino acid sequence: CASTTLAGGPNEQFF.